This T cell receptor beta chain was documented in a study of T-cell reconstitution after alpha-beta-depleted transplantation in children. During its preparation, the TCRbeta library received unique molecular identifiers. TCRdb passed the PCR reads through MiXCR, listing each CDR3 protein once. The table includes around 420,000 distinct CDR3 sequences, 15% to 20% detected once. Turning to this clonotype: The antigen remains unidentified.

Overall study findings and caveats: Expanded clones from the graft, numbering several hundred, reportedly supplied alpha-beta T cells about two months after transplant.

V lost 5 bases and J 6 bases, leaving 12 bases between the germline ends. This CDR3 has 13 residues. Germline-derived CDR1 and CDR2 are SGHRS and YFSETQ. Sample: PBMCs, mostly from graft donor cells, taken 360 days after TCRalphabeta/CD19-depleted stem cell transplant. This TCR was recovered from a boy younger than two who had a stem cell transplant for Wiskott-Aldrich syndrome, so the T cells may come from the graft donor. The gene calls are TRBV5-1 and TRBJ2-1; perhaps D is TRBD1 or TRBD2 (5 bases each). The CDR3 reads CASRSQGTNEQFF. Written as DNA, the CDR3 is TGCGCCAGCAGAAGTCAAGGGACCAATGAGCAGTTCTTC.